A single sample is the source of the 8 T cell receptor beta chains below, sequenced in a study of T-cell reconstitution after alpha-beta-depleted transplantation in children (dated by TCRdb to about 2016). Libraries were built with PCR. Instrument used: Illumina HiSeq 2500. Molecular barcoding was employed in the preparation of TCR libraries, with unique molecular identifiers being used to normalize TCRbeta repertoire quantification. TCRdb trimmed public reads at Q25 via fastp, called clones via MiXCR and kept in-frame beta chains. Rows with one shared CDR3 protein collapse into an entry with the most common genes and DNA. The sample data list about 540,000 distinct CDR3 sequences, and approximately 20% of these were observed just once. The leading ten clones occupy less than 4% of the sample. The sequences come from PBMCs from the stem cell graft donor, collected from the stem cell graft. The receptor source for this set is a human donor who donated a stem cell graft to a child with acute lymphoblastic leukemia.

This clonotype was observed a handful of times. The gene calls are TRBV2 and TRBJ2-5; D ambiguous. CDR3 length: 15 residues. Germline V CDR1 and CDR2: SNHLY, FYNNEI. Trimming cost V 5 bases and J 5 bases, with 18 bases left between them. Here the CDR3 reads CASSTQRLGLETQYF. In DNA form, the CDR3 reads TGTGCCAGCAGTACACAGCGCCTTGGGCTTGAGACCCAGTACTTC.

The CDR3, as DNA: TGCAGTGCTACTGGTCCAGGTAGCACAGATACGCAGTATTTT. Its translation: CSATGPGSTDTQYF. V usage is TRBV20-1 and J usage is TRBJ2-3; D is unclear. The V gene's germline CDR1 is DFQATT and CDR2 SNEGSKA (reference sequence). The CDR3 is 14 residues long. Trimming stripped 4 bases from V and 0 bases from J, with 11 bases between.

The chain employs TRBV19 and TRBJ2-1, with 14 bases identical to TRBD2. Germline lookup yields CDR1 LNHDA and CDR2 SQIVND (reference sequence). V lost 1 base and J lost 4; bases outside the gene matches: 6. The CDR3 consists of 18 residues. The DNA of the CDR3 is TGTGCCAGTAGTATAGTGGGGACTAGCGGGAGTATGTACAATGAGCAGTTCTTC. Encoded protein: CASSIVGTSGSMYNEQFF.

The rearrangement joins TRBV28 to TRBJ2-7; the D gene is possibly TRBD1 (5 bases). V was shortened by 7 bases and J by 3 bases, with 10 bases between the two germline ends. Germline CDR1 reads MDHEN; CDR2 reads SYDVKM. The CDR3 runs 12 residues. CDR3 sequence reads: CASNHRSYEQYF. CDR3 coding DNA: TGTGCCAGCAACCACAGGAGCTACGAGCAGTACTTC.

This clonotype turned up a few times. The chain joins TRBV27 to TRBJ1-5, with 8 positions matching TRBD1. This CDR3 spans 15 amino acids. V lost 0 bases to trimming and J lost 7 bases; unmatched junction nucleotides: 5. Per germline, CDR1 MNHEY and CDR2 SMNVEV (reference sequence). CDR3: CASSLSQGAEQPQHF. The CDR3 DNA reads TGTGCCAGCAGTTTATCCCAGGGGGCGGAGCAGCCCCAGCATTTT.

The chain uses TRBV20-1 and TRBJ1-1; D may be TRBD1 (6 bases). CDR1 is DFQATT, CDR2 SNEGSKA, per germline (reference sequence). The CDR3 totals 15 residues. V lost 6 bases, J lost 0 bases, and 17 bases lay in between. CDR3 region: CSAGHRQVMNTEAFF. In DNA, the CDR3 is TGCAGTGCGGGGCACCGACAGGTAATGAACACTGAAGCTTTCTTT.

The J gene is TRBJ2-7, the V gene TRBV5-1, with D perhaps matching TRBD1 or TRBD2 (6 bases each). Germline CDR1 and CDR2: SGHRS and YFSETQ. This CDR3 region has 14 residues. V shed 0 bases and J shed 6 bases, with 13 bases lying between them. The CDR3 region is CASSLVSGEVEQYF. The CDR3 region has the DNA TGCGCCAGCAGCTTGGTATCAGGGGAGGTCGAGCAGTACTTC.

The chain couples TRBV12-3 or TRBV12-4 to TRBJ2-1; D is perhaps TRBD1 or TRBD2 (5 bases each). Trimming took off 6 bases at V and 0 bases at J, with 18 bases between the two ends. The CDR3 is 17 residues long. The CDR3 here is CASSFTPGRRSYNEQFF. CDR3 sequence (DNA): TGTGCCAGCAGCTTCACACCGGGACGCCGCTCCTACAATGAGCAGTTCTTC.